Given below is one T cell receptor (beta chain) in context. Using immunoSEQ multiplex PCR, the repertoire was profiled, and TCRdb retains in-frame clones only, with some absent. The sample contains about 150,000 clones, roughly 81% of which appear only once. The CDR3 runs 15 residues. The germline V gene has CDR1 SGDLS and CDR2 YYNGEE. V shed 0 bases and J shed 2 bases, with 10 bases lying between them. These data come from a study of blood T cell repertoires in COVID-19. The chain combines TRBV9 with TRBJ2-3; D might be TRBD2 (6 bases). The sequenced material came from peripheral blood. This clonotype was sampled from a human donor with acute or convalescent COVID-19. The donor label of this sample is uncertain. The chain's CDR3 is CASSVVAGSTDTQYF. The CDR3 DNA reads as TGTGCCAGCAGCGTAGTGGCGGGGTCCACAGATACGCAGTATTTT.